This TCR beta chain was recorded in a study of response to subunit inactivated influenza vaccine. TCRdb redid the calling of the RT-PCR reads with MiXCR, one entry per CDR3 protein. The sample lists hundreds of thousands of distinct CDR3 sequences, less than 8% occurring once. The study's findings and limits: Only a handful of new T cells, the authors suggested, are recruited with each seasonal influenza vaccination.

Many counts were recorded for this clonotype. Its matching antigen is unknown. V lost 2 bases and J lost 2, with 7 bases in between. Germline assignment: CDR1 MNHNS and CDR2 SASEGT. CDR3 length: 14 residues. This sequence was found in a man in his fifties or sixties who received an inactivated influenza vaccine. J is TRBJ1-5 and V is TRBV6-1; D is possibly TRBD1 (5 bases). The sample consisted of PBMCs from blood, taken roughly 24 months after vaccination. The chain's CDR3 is CASSEQGGNQPQHF. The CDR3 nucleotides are TGTGCCAGCAGTGAACAGGGTGGCAATCAGCCCCAGCATTTT.